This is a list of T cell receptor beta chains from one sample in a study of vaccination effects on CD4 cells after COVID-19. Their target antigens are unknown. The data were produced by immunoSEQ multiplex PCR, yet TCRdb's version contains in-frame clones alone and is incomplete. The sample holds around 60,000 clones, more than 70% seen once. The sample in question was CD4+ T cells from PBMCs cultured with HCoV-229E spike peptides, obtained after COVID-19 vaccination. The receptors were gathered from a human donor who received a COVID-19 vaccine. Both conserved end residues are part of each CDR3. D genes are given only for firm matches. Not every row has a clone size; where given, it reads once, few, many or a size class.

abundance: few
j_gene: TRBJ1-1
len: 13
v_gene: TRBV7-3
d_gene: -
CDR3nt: TGTGCCAGCAGCTTAACGTACGGGGACATAGCTTTCTTT
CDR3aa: CASSLTYGDIAFF

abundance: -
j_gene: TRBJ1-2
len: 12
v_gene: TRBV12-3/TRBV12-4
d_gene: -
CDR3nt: TGTGCCAGCAGCTCAAGGGCAGGGACCTACACCTTC
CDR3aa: CASSSRAGTYTF

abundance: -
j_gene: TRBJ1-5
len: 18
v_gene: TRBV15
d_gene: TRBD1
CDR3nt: TGTGCCACCAGCAGGCGAAAATCCGGGCAGGGGGCTTATCAGCCCCAGCATTTT
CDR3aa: CATSRRKSGQGAYQPQHF

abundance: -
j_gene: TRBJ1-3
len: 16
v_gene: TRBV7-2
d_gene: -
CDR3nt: TGTGCCAGCAGCTTAGTACCACGGTCCTCTGGAAACACCATATATTTT
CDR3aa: CASSLVPRSSGNTIYF

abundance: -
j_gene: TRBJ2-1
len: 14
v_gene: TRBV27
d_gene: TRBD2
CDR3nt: TGTGCCAGCAGTTTATCTAGCGGGGGCAATGAGCAGTTCTTC
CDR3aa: CASSLSSGGNEQFF

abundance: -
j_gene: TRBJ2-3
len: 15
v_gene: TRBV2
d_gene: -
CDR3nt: TGTGCCAGCAATTTACTTAGCTCTCCCACAGATACGCAGTATTTT
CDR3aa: CASNLLSSPTDTQYF

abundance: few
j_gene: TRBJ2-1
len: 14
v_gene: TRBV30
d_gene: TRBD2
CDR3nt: TGTGCCTGGAGTGTGCAGCGGGGGGGCCATGAGCAGTTCTTC
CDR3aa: CAWSVQRGGHEQFF

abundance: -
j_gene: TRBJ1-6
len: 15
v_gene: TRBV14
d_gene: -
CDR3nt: TGTGCCAGCAGCCAAGAGGGGACGGCAGTTTCACCCCTCCACTTT
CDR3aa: CASSQEGTAVSPLHF

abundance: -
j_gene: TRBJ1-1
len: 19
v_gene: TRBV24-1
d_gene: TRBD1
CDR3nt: TGTGCCACCAGTGACCATCCGACCGGGACAGGGTTCTCGAACACTGAAGCTTTCTTT
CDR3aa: CATSDHPTGTGFSNTEAFF

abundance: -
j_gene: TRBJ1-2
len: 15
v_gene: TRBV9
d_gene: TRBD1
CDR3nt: TGTGCCAGCAGCGTAGGGGCAGGGGGTTACTATGGCTACACCTTC
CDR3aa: CASSVGAGGYYGYTF

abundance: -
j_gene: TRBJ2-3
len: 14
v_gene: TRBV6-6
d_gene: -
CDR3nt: TGTGCCAGCAGTTACCCGGGGGCTAGAGATACGCAGTATTTT
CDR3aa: CASSYPGARDTQYF

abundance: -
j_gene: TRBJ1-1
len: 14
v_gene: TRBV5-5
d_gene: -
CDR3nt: TGTGCCAGCACTCCCCATGCGGGGGGCACTGAAGCTTTCTTT
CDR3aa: CASTPHAGGTEAFF

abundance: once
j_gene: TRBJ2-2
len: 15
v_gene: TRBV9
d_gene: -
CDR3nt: TGTGCCAGCAGTGACACCGGGACTCAGACCGGGGAGCTGTTTTTT
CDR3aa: CASSDTGTQTGELFF

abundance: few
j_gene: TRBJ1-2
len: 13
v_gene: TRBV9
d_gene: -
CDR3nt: TGTGCCAGCAGCGTTGGAGTAAACTATGGCTACACCTTC
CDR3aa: CASSVGVNYGYTF

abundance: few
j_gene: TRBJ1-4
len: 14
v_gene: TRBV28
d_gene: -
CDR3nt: TGTGCCAGCAGTTCGGGGGACCCTAATGAAAAACTGTTTTTT
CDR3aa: CASSSGDPNEKLFF

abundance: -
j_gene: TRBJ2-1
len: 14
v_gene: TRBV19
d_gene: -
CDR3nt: TGTGCCAGTAGTCGACAGAGCTCCTACAATGAGCAGTTCTTC
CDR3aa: CASSRQSSYNEQFF

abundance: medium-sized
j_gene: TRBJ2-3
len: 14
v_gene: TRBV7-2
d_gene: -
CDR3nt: TGTGCCAGCAGCTTTTATCTTAACACAGATACGCAGTATTTT
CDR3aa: CASSFYLNTDTQYF

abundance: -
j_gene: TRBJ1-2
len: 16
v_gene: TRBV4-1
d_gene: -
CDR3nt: TGCGCCAGCAGCCACCAGGGCCGGGGAAAGGACTATGGCTACACCTTC
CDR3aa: CASSHQGRGKDYGYTF

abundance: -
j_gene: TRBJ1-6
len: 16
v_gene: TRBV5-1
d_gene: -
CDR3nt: TGCGCCAGCAGCTTGTTCCAGAGCTCCTATAATTCACCCCTCCACTTT
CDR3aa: CASSLFQSSYNSPLHF

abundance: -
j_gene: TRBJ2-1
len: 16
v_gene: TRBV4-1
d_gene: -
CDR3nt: TGCGCCAGCAGCCGCCCGGGGGCCAGGGGATACAATGAGCAGTTCTTC
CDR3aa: CASSRPGARGYNEQFF

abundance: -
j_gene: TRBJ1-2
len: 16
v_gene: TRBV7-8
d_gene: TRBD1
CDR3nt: TGTGCCAGCAGCTCAGAGAAAGGACAGGGGCACTATGGCTACACCTTC
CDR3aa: CASSSEKGQGHYGYTF

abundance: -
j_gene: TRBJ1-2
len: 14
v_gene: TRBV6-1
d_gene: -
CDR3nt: TGTGCCAGCAGTGAAACCTCAGCTAACTATGGCTACACCTTC
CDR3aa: CASSETSANYGYTF

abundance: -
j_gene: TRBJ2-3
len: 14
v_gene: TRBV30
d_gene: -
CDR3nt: TGTGCCTGGAGTGACGACCTATACACAGATACGCAGTATTTT
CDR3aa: CAWSDDLYTDTQYF

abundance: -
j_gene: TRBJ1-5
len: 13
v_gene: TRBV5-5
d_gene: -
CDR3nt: TGTGCCAGCAGCTTGTACAGAAGTCAGCCCCAGCATTTT
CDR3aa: CASSLYRSQPQHF

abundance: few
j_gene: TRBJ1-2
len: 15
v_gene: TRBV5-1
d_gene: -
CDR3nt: TGCGCCAGCAGCTTGGCAGGGGAAGGAGTTGTTGGCTACACCTTC
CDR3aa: CASSLAGEGVVGYTF

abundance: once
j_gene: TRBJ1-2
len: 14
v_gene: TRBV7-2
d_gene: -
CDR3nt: TGTGCCAGCAGCTTAACCAGGGATAACTATGGCTACACCTTC
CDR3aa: CASSLTRDNYGYTF

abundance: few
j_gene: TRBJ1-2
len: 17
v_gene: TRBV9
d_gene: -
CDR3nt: TGTGCCAGCAGCGTAGATCAGTTAGGACGGACGAACTATGGCTACACCTTC
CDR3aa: CASSVDQLGRTNYGYTF

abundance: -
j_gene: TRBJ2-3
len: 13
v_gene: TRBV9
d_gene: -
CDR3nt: TGTGCCAGCAGCGCAATTAGCACAGATACGCAGTATTTT
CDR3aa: CASSAISTDTQYF

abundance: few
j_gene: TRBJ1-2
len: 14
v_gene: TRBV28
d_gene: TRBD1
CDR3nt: TGTGCCAGCAGTTTTTTTGCAGGGGGCGGAGGCTACACCTTC
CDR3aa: CASSFFAGGGGYTF

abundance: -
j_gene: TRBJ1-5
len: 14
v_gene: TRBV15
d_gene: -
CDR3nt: TGTGCCACCAGCAGGAAGGGGGGCGGCCAGCCCCAGCATTTT
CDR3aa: CATSRKGGGQPQHF

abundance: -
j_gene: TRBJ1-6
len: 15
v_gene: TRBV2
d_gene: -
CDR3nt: TGTGCCAGCAGTGAAAATGGGTCCTATAATTCACCCCTCCACTTT
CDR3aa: CASSENGSYNSPLHF

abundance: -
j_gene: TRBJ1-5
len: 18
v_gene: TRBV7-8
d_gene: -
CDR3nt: TGTGCCAGCAGCCCCCTCCCCGGGACACTTGGGAGCAATCAGCCCCAGCATTTT
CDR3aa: CASSPLPGTLGSNQPQHF

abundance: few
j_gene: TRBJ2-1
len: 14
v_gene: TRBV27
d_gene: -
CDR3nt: TGTGCCAGCAGTTTATTGGGTCCGCGCAATGAGCAGTTCTTC
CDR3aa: CASSLLGPRNEQFF

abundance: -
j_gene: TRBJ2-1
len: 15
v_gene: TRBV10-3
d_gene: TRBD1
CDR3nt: TGTGCCATCAGTGAGGACAGGGATCAGCGTTCGGAGCAGTTCTTC
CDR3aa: CAISEDRDQRSEQFF